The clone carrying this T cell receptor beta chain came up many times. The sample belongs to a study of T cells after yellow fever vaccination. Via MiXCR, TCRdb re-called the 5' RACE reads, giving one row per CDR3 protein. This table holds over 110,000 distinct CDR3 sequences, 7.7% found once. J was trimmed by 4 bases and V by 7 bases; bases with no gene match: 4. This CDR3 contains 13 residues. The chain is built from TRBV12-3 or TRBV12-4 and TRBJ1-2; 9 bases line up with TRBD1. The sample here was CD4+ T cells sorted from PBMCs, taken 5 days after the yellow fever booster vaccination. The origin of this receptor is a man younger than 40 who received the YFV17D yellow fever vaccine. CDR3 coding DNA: TGTGCCAGCACACCGGGACAGGGCTATGGCTACACCTTC. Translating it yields CASTPGQGYGYTF.